This TCR beta chain was sequenced for a study of breast tumors, draining lymph nodes, adjacent tissues. Whole-study results and caveats: Compared with lymph nodes, tumors were less diverse; compared with nontumor tissue, more. Tumor T cell lymph node origin was a supported hypothesis, not proven.

V was clipped by 3 bases and J by 4 bases, with 13 bases between them. The CDR3 spans 16 residues. This clonotype was seen at least ten times. Its antigen is still unknown. From the multiplex PCR reads, TCRdb called clonotypes with MiXCR, one entry per CDR3 protein. The sample records roughly 110,000 distinct CDR3 sequences, 30% being singletons. The lymph nodes were axillary draining lymph nodes from breast cancer patients. The sample taken for sequencing was axillary lymph node tissue. The genes are TRBV12-3 or TRBV12-4 and TRBJ1-6, with D unresolved. This TCR came from a female donor with breast cancer. Some clones in this sample may be carry-over from other donors' samples. The CDR3 is CASSFRGRRYNSPLHF. CDR3 in DNA: TGTGCCAGCAGTTTCCGGGGTCGGAGATATAATTCACCCCTCCACTTT.